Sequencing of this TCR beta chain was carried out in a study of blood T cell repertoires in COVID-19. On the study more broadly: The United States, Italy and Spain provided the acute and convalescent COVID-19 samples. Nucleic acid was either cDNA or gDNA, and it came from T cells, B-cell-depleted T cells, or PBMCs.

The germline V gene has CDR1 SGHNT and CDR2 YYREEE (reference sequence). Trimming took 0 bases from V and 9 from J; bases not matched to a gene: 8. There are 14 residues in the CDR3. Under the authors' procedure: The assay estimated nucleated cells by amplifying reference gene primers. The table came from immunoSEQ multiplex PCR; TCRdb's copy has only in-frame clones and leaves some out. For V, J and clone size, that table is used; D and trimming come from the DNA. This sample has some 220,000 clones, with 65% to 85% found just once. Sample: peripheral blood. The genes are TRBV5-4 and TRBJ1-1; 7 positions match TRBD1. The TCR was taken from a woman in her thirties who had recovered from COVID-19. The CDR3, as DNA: TGTGCCAGCAGCTTGGACGCGGGACAGAGCCAAGCTTTCTTT. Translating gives CASSLDAGQSQAFF. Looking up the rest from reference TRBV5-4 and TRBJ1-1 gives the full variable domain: ETGVTQSPTHLIKTRGQQVTLRCSSQSGHNTVSWYQQALGQGPQFIFQYYREEENGRGNFPPRFSGLQFPNYSSELNVNALELDDSALYLCASSLDAGQSQAFFGQGTRLTVV.